The 2 T cell receptor beta chains in this list originate from one sample, sequenced in a study of regulatory T cells in long-lasting Graves disease. The time point was: persistent/refractory GD, antithyroid drugs over 5 years with positive TRAb. From PBMCs, RNA was extracted and then used to make the TCR library. Building the TCR beta libraries relied on iRepertoire HTBI primers, and CDR3 regions underwent Arm-PCR. TCRdb re-called the multiplex PCR reads through MiXCR, storing one row per CDR3 protein. Here the sample spans about 660,000 distinct CDR3 sequences, 30% being singletons. The material sequenced was peripheral blood mononuclear cells (PBMCs), taken when the disease was refractory, from a patient treated with antithyroid drugs. These receptors came from a female donor with Graves disease.

This clonotype came up a few times. This sequence joins TRBV7-9 and TRBJ2-5, with a weak D call TRBD1 (5 bases). This CDR3 has 14 amino acids. Germline V gene lookup returns CDR1 SEHNR and CDR2 FQNEAQ (reference sequence). Trimming removed 1 base from V and 5 bases from J, with 11 bases in between. CDR3 sequence (DNA): TGTGCCAGCAGCTTAGGGCCAGGGCCGGAGACCCAGTACTTC. Protein product: CASSLGPGPETQYF.

This clonotype was seen more than once but under ten times. The rearrangement joins TRBV7-6 to TRBJ1-2; 11 bases line up with TRBD1. The CDR3 consists of 16 residues. Trimming removed 5 bases from V and 5 bases from J; junction bases left unmatched: 10. CDR1 is SGHVS, CDR2 FNYEAQ, per germline. The CDR3 DNA is TGTGCCAGCAGCCTAGAACGGGACAGGGGGTTTTATGGCTACACCTTC. Encoded protein: CASSLERDRGFYGYTF.